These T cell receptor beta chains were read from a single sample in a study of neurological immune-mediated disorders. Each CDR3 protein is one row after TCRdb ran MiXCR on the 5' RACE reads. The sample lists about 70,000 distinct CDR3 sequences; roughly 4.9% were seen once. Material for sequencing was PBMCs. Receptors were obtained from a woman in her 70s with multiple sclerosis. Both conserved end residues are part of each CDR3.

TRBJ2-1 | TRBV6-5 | CASRDLAGSSYNEQFF
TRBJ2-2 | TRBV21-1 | CASSKPGLATGCLGTGELFF
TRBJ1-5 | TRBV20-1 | CSARDPRGQGRQPQHF
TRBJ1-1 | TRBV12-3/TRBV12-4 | CASSSVAGVVTEAFF
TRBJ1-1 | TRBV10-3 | CAIGNGGPEAFF
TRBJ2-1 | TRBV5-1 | CASSLALYNEQFF
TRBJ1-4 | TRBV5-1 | CASSSGDRVIKNEKLFF
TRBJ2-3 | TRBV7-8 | CASSMDRGTDTQYF
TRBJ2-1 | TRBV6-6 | CASGDGRTVWYNEQFF
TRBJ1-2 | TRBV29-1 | CSVDPENYGYTF
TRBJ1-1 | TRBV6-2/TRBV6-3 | CASSPITGTGYTEAFF
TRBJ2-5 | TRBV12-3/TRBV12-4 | CASSTLALETQYF
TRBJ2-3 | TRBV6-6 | CASRASGSTDTQYF
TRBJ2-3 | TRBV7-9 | CASSRQGPSTDTQYF
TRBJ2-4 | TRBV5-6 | CASSLRENIQYF
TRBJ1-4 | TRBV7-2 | CASSPQGGGGAEKLFF
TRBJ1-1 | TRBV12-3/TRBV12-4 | CASSVKELTEAFF
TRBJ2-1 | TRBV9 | CASSLEGTSGTEQFF
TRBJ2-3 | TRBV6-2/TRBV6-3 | CASRRDRGTSDTQYF
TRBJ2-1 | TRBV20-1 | CSARRLAGQNEQFF
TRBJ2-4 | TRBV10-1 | CASSPSGRGNIQYF
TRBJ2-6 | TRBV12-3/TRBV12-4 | CANSLDQGTGANVLTF
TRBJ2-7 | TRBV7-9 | CASSPEGGSGRAYEQYF
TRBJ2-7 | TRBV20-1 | CSARIPGALSGEQYF
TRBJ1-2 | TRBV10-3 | CAITKGESGYGYTF
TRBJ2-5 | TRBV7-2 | CASSFKTPGTGAEETQYF